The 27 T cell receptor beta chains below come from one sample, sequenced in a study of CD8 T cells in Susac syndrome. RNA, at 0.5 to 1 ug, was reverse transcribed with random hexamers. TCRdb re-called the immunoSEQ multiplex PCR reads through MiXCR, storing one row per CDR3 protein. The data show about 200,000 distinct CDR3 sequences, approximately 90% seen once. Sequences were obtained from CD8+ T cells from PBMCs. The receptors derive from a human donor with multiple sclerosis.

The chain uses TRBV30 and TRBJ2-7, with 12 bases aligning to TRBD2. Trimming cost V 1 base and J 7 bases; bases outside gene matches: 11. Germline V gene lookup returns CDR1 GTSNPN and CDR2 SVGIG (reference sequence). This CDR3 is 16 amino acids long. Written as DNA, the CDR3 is TGTGCCTGGAGTGGAAGACTAGCGGGAGTGTTTTCTGAGCAGTACTTC. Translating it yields CAWSGRLAGVFSEQYF.

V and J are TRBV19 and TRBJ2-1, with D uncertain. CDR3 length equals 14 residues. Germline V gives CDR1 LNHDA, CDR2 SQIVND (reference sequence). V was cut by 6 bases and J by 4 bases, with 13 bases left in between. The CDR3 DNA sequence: TGTGCCAGTAGCCAATTGACCTATTACAATGAGCAGTTCTTC. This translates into CASSQLTYYNEQFF.

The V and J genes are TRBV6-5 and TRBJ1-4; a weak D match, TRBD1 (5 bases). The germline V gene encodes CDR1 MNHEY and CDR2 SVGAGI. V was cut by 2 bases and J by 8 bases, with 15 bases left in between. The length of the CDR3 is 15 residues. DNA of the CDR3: TGTGCCAGCAGTTACGGCGAGGGGCGCGGAGAAAAACTGTTTTTT. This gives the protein CASSYGEGRGEKLFF.

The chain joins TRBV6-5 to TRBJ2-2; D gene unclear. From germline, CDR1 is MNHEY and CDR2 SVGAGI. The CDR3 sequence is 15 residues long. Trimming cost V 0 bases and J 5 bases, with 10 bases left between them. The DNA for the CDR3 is TGTGCCAGCAGTTACTCGTATAGGGTAACCGGGGAGCTGTTTTTT. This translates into CASSYSYRVTGELFF.

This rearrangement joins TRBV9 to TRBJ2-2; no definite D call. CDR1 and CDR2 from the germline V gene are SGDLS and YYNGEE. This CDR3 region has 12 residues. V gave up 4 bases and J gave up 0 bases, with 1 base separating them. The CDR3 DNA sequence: TGTGCCAGCAGCTCGAACACCGGGGAGCTGTTTTTT. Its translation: CASSSNTGELFF.

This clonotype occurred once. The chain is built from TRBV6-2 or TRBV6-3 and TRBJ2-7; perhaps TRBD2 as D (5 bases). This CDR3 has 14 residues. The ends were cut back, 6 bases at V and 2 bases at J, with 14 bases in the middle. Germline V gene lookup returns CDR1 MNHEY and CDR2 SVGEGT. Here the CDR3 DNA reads TGTGCCAGCAGCAAAGGACTGACCCCCTACGAGCAGTACTTC. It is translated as CASSKGLTPYEQYF.

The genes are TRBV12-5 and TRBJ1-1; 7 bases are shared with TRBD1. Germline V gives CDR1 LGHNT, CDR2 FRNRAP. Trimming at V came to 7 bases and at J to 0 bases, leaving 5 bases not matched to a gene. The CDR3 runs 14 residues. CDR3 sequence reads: CASDWGTVNTEAFF. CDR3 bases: TGTGCTAGTGACTGGGGGACAGTGAACACTGAAGCTTTCTTT.

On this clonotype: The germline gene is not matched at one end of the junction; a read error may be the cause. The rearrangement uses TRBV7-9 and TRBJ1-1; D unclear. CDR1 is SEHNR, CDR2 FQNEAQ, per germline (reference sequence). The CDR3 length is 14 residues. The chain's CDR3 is CASRLGSQNTEAFF. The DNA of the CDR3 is TGTGCCAGCAGGTTAGGATCCCAGAACACTGAAGCTTTCTTT.

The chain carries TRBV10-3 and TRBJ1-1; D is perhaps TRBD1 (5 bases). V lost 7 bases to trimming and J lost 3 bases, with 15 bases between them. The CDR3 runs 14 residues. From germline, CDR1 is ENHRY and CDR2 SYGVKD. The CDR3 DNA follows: TGTGCCATCACCTCGGATGGGGGATACACTGAAGCTTTCTTT. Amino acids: CAITSDGGYTEAFF.

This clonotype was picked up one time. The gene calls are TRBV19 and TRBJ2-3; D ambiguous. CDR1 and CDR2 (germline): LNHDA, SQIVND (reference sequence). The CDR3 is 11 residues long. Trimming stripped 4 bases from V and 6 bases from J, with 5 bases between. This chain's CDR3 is CASSTRDTQYF. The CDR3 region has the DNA TGTGCCAGTAGTACCAGGGATACGCAGTATTTT. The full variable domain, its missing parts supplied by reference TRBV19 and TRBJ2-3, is DGGITQSPKYLFRKEGQNVTLSCEQNLNHDAMYWYRQDPGQGLRLIYYSQIVNDFQKGDIAEGYSVSREKKESFPLTVTSAQKNPTAFYLCASSTRDTQYFGPGTRLTVL.

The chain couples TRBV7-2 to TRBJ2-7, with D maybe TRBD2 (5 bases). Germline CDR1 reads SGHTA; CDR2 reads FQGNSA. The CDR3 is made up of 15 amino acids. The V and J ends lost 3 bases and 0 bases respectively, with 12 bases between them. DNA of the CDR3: TGTGCCAGCAGCTTTGCCGGGGAGAGCTCCTACGAGCAGTACTTC. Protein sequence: CASSFAGESSYEQYF. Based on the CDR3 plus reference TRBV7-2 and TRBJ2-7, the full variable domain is GAGVSQSPSNKVTEKGKDVELRCDPISGHTALYWYRQSLGQGLEFLIYFQGNSAPDKSGLPSDRFSAERTGGSVSTLTIQRTQQEDSAVYLCASSFAGESSYEQYFGPGTRLTVT.

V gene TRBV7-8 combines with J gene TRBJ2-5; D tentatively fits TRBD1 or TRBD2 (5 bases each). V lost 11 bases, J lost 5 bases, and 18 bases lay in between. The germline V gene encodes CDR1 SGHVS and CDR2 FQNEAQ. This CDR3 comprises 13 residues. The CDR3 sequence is CASSSPRDETQYF. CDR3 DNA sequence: TGTGCCTCCAGCAGCCCCAGGGACGAGACCCAGTACTTC.

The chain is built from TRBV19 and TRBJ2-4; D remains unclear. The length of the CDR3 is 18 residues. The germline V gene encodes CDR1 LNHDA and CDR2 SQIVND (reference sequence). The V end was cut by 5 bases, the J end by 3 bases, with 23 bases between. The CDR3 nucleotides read TGTGCCAGTAGTCTAGGGTATCGGGTAAGGAGAGTCAAAAACATTCAGTACTTC. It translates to CASSLGYRVRRVKNIQYF.

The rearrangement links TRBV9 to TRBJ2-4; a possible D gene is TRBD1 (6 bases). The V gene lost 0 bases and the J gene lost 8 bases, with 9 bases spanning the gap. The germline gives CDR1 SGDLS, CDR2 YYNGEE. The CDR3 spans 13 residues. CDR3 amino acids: CASSVGDTDIQYF. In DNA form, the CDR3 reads TGTGCCAGCAGCGTAGGGGACACGGACATTCAGTACTTC.

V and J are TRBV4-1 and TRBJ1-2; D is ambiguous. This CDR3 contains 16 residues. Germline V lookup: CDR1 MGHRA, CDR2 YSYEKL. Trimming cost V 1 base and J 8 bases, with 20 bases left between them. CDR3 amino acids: CASSQGPAAELGGYTF. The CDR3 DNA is TGCGCCAGCAGCCAAGGTCCGGCGGCAGAATTAGGGGGCTACACCTTC.

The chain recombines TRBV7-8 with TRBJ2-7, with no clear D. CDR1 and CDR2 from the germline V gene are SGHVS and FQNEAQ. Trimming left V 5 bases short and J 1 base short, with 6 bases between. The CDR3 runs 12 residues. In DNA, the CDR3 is TGTGCCAGCAGCCCAAAATCCTACGAGCAGTACTTC. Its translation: CASSPKSYEQYF.

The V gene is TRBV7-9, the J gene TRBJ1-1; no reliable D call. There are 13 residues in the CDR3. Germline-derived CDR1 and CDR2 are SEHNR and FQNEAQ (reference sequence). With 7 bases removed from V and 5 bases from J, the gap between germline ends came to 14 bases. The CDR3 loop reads CASTISRETEAFF. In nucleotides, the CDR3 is TGTGCCAGCACAATCAGTAGGGAAACTGAAGCTTTCTTT. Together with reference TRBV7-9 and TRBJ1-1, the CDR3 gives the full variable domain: DTGVSQNPRHKITKRGQNVTFRCDPISEHNRLYWYRQTLGQGPEFLTYFQNEAQLEKSRLLSDRFSAERPKGSFSTLEIQRTEQGDSAMYLCASTISRETEAFFGQGTRLTVV.

CDR3 residues: CASSIGLRRTF. The CDR3 nucleotides are TGTGCCAGTAGTATAGGTCTCCGTCGCACCTTC. This sequence joins TRBV19 and TRBJ1-2; no clear D. The CDR3 extends over 11 amino acids. The germline V gene has CDR1 LNHDA and CDR2 SQIVND (reference sequence). V was cut by 1 base and J by 13 bases, with 10 bases left in between.

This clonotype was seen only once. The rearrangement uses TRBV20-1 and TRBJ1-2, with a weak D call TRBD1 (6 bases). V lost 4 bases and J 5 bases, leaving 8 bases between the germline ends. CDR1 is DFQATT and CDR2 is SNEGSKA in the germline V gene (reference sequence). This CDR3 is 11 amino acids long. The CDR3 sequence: CSANQGYGYTF. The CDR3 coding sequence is TGCAGTGCTAACCAGGGGTATGGCTACACCTTC.

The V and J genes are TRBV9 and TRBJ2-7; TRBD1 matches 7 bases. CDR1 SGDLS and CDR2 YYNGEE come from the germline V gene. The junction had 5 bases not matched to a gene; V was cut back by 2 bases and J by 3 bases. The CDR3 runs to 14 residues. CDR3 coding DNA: TGTGCCAGCAGCGTGCATCCAGGGGGCTACGAGCAGTACTTC. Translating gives CASSVHPGGYEQYF.

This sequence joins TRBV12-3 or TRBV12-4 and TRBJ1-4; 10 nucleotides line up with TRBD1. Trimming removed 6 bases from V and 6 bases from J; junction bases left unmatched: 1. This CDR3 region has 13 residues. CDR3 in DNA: TGTGCCAGCAGGGGACAGGGGTATGAAAAACTGTTTTTT. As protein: CASRGQGYEKLFF.

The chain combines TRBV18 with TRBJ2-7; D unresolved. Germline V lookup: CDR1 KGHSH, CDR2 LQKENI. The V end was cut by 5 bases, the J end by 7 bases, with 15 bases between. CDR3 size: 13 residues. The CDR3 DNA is TGTGCCAGCTCAGTTGGGGTTCCTAAGGAGCAGTACTTC. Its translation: CASSVGVPKEQYF.

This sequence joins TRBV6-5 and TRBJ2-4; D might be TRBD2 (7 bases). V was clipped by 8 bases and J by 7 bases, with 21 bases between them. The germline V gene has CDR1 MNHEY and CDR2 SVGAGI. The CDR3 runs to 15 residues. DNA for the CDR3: TGTGCCAGCTCCGAAGAGGGGGGGGCTTGGAACATTCAGTACTTC. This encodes CASSEEGGAWNIQYF.

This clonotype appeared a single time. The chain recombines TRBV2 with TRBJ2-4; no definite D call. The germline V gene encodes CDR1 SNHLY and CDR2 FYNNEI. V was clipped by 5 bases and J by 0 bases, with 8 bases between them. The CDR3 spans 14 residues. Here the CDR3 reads CASSPDSAKNIQYF. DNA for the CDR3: TGTGCCAGCAGTCCCGACTCAGCCAAAAACATTCAGTACTTC.

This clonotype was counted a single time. The CDR3 sequence is CAQRAVGEKLFF. CDR3 coding DNA: TGTGCCCAGCGGGCGGTTGGTGAAAAACTGTTTTTT. The gene calls are TRBV2 and TRBJ1-4; D remains ambiguous. This CDR3 region has 12 residues. V gave up 11 bases and J gave up 7 bases, with 14 bases separating them. Germline V lookup: CDR1 SNHLY, CDR2 FYNNEI.

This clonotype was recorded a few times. CDR3 in amino acids: CASSQADSSYNEQFF. In nucleotides, the CDR3 is TGTGCCAGCAGCCAGGCGGATAGCTCCTACAATGAGCAGTTCTTC. The chain links TRBV12-3 or TRBV12-4 to TRBJ2-1; D is unresolved. The CDR3 covers 15 residues. The V end was cut by 6 bases, the J end by 0 bases, with 12 bases between.

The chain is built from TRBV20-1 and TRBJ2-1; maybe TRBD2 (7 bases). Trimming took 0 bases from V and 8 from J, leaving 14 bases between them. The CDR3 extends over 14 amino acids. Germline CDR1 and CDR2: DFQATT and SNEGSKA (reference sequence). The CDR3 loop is CSARDLRGADEQFF. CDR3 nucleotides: TGCAGTGCTAGAGATCTTCGGGGGGCAGATGAGCAGTTCTTC.